This record covers a single TCR beta chain. A junction boundary mismatches the germline segment, possibly from a read error. The CDR3 consists of 15 residues. CDR1 and CDR2 (germline): SGHAT, FQNNGV. Every patient underwent thyroid surgery untreated. Using MiXCR, TCRdb reanalyzed the PCR reads. Among tens of thousands of clones listed, 10% to 15% were seen once. This entry comes from a study of metastatic and nonmetastatic thyroid tumors. The overall study: For malignant and benign thyroid patients, tumor or nodule tissue and blood were the sources whose repertoires were compared.

The rearrangement joins TRBV11-2 to TRBJ1-5; no clear D gene. The specimen was blood. This receptor was obtained from a female donor with papillary thyroid cancer or a benign thyroid nodule (not recorded which). Some clones in this sample may be carry-over from other donors' samples. CDR3 region: CASSSDTESNQPKHF. DNA of the CDR3: TGTGCCAGCAGCTCAGATACAGAAAGCAATCAGCCCAAGCATTTT.